The 10 T cell receptor beta chains reported below all come from one sample, sequenced in a study of T cell repertoires in cytomegalovirus infection. TCRdb reprocessed the reads via MiXCR and lists one record per CDR3 protein. The sample lists roughly 230,000 distinct CDR3 sequences, over 15% seen once, with roughly 50% in the top ten. The sample taken for sequencing was CD8+ T cells from PBMCs. The receptors stem from a human donor in good health (CMV status not recorded). Some clones in this sample may be carry-over from other donors' samples.

This clonotype was observed at least ten times. The chain links TRBV11-3 to TRBJ2-2, with a possible D match to TRBD2 (5 bases). The germline CDR1 and CDR2 sequences are SGHNT and YENEEA. V shed 5 bases and J shed 1 base, with 14 bases lying between them. The CDR3 is 16 amino acids. The CDR3: CASSGRWTENTGELFF. The CDR3 DNA reads as TGTGCCAGCAGCGGGCGGTGGACTGAGAACACCGGGGAGCTGTTTTTT.

At least ten counts were recorded for this clonotype. This rearrangement joins TRBV6-2 or TRBV6-3 to TRBJ2-1, with 7 bases matching TRBD1. This CDR3 contains 12 residues. CDR1 MNHEY and CDR2 SVGEGT come from the germline V gene. V lost 5 bases to trimming and J lost 9 bases; unmatched junction nucleotides: 4. This CDR3 is CASSPGGPEQFF. The CDR3 DNA follows: TGTGCCAGCAGTCCAGGGGGTCCTGAGCAGTTCTTC.

In this sample, this clonotype turned up many times. V usage is TRBV28 and J usage is TRBJ2-1; D may be TRBD2 (5 bases). This CDR3 is built from 16 residues. The germline V and J ends were trimmed by 2 bases and 7 bases, with 18 bases remaining between them. Germline assignment: CDR1 MDHEN and CDR2 SYDVKM. CDR3 nucleotides: TGTGCCAGCAGTTTACCAGCTAGCCAACTATTAAATGAGCAGTTCTTC. It translates to CASSLPASQLLNEQFF.

The chain recombines TRBV5-6 with TRBJ2-7; 10 nucleotides align to TRBD2. The CDR3 covers 15 residues. The V gene end was trimmed by 1 base and the J gene end by 5 bases; junction bases not matched to a gene: 6. The germline V gene encodes CDR1 SGHDT and CDR2 YYEEEE. Written as DNA, the CDR3 is TGTGCCAGCAGCTTGTTGGCTAGCGGGGGCCACGAGCAGTACTTC. This encodes CASSLLASGGHEQYF.

This clonotype was seen more than once but under ten times. The chain joins TRBV6-8 to TRBJ2-7, with D uncertain. This CDR3 is built from 13 residues. Trimming removed 5 bases from V and 2 bases from J, with 10 bases in between. The germline V gene has CDR1 MNHGY and CDR2 SAAAGT. The CDR3 protein is CASSAAETYEQYF. The CDR3 DNA is TGTGCCAGCAGTGCTGCAGAAACCTACGAGCAGTACTTC.

The chain links TRBV19 to TRBJ1-5; D uncertain. There are 14 residues in the CDR3. Trimming removed 2 bases at V and 0 bases at J, with 5 bases between. The germline gives CDR1 LNHDA, CDR2 SQIVND (reference sequence). CDR3 in DNA: TGTGCCAGTAGTATAAGGGCTAGCAATCAGCCCCAGCATTTT. Encoded protein: CASSIRASNQPQHF.

This chain connects TRBV13 to TRBJ2-1; D is possibly TRBD1 (5 bases). V lost 5 bases and J 1 base, leaving 21 bases between the germline ends. Germline lookup yields CDR1 PRHDT and CDR2 FYEKMQ (reference sequence). The CDR3 is 18 amino acids. CDR3 region: CASSQKAAGPGSYNEQFF. The CDR3 region has the DNA TGTGCCAGCAGCCAAAAGGCCGCAGGGCCAGGGTCCTACAATGAGCAGTTCTTC.

This clonotype was observed at least ten times. V usage is TRBV6-2 or TRBV6-3 and J usage is TRBJ2-7, with 9 bases that match TRBD1. Trimming removed 6 bases from V and 2 bases from J; junction bases left unmatched: 11. CDR1 and CDR2 (germline): MNHEY, SVGEGT. The CDR3 runs 16 residues. The CDR3 DNA follows: TGTGCCAGCAGCCGAACCGGGACAGGGATTACCTACGAGCAGTACTTC. It encodes CASSRTGTGITYEQYF.

V is TRBV28 and J is TRBJ2-3; the D gene could be TRBD1 or TRBD2 (5 bases each). Germline CDR1 and CDR2: MDHEN and SYDVKM. There are 17 residues in the CDR3. Trimming stripped 5 bases from V and 2 bases from J, with 20 bases between. CDR3 bases: TGTGCCAGCAGTCCCGGGGCGGTAGCGTTGGTCACAGATACGCAGTATTTT. It is translated as CASSPGAVALVTDTQYF.

In its sample, this clonotype was seen many times. The chain links TRBV25-1 to TRBJ1-3; TRBD1 might be the D (6 bases). With 2 bases removed from V and 1 base from J, the gap between germline ends came to 18 bases. There are 18 residues in the CDR3. Germline V lookup: CDR1 MGHDK, CDR2 SYGVNS. The CDR3 region is CASSENPGDAGSGNTIYF. CDR3 bases: TGTGCCAGCAGTGAAAACCCAGGGGACGCTGGATCTGGAAACACCATATATTTT.